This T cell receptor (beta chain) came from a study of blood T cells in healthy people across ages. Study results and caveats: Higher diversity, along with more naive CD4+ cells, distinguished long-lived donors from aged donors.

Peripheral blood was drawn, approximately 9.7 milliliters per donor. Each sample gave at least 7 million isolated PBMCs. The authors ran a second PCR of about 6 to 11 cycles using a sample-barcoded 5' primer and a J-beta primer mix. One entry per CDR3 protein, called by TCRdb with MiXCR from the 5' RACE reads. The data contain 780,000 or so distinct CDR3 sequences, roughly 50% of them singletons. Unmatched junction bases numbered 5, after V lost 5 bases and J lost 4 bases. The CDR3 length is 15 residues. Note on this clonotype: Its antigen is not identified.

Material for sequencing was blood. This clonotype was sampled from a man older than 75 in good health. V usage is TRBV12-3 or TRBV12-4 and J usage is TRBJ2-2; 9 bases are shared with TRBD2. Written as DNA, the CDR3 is TGTGCCAGCAGTCTGGGACTAGCCCTCACCGGGGAGCTGTTTTTT. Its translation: CASSLGLALTGELFF.